The clone carrying this T cell receptor (beta chain) was observed once. CDR1 and CDR2 (germline): MDHEN, SYDVKM. Trimming removed 6 bases from V and 0 bases from J, with 18 bases in between. The CDR3 runs 18 residues. These data belong to a study of blood T cell repertoires in COVID-19. For the study at large: Sample material is recorded as cDNA or gDNA derived from T cells, B-cell-depleted T cells, or PBMCs.

Enrollment of patients from Seattle took place during active infection, with longitudinal follow-up. In the authors' methods: Reference gene primers were amplified, and this amplification served to estimate nucleated cell counts. Libraries were prepared by immunoSEQ multiplex PCR; TCRdb keeps only in-frame clonotypes and omits some of them. Clone size and the V and J calls come from that table; the DNA yielded D and trimming. Here the sample spans 150,000 or so clones, 79% being singletons. The specimen was peripheral blood. This receptor was identified in an older woman with COVID-19, enrolled during active disease. The chain joins TRBV28 to TRBJ1-6, with a weak D call TRBD1 (5 bases). This CDR3 is CASSRSGRGSSYNSPLHF. CDR3 in DNA: TGTGCCAGCAGCCGCAGTGGGCGGGGGAGCTCCTATAATTCACCCCTCCACTTT.